Presented here are 9 T cell receptor beta chains from one specimen sequenced in a study of tumor-infiltrating lymphocytes in primary liver carcinoma (TCRdb year 2017). The data were produced on an Illumina HiSeq 2500. Starting from 450 to 500 ng total RNA, TCRbeta-specific cDNA was produced by reverse transcription with a constant-region primer and ProtoScript II reverse transcriptase. TCRbeta libraries were built with three nested multiplex PCR rounds, a slightly modified ARM-PCR procedure. Each of the first two PCR rounds ran for around 10 cycles using multiplex TRBV1-TRBV30 forward primers together with a Cbeta reverse primer. TCRdb's own reprocessing of the public reads used fastp at Q25 and MiXCR and kept productive beta chains. CDR3 protein duplicates are merged, each entry listing the most common genes and DNA. The sample table contains 250,000 to 400,000 distinct CDR3 sequences; only one count was recorded for 55% to 65% of them. Roughly 9% of the sample is in the top ten clones.

Blood RNA was extracted from unsorted whole blood with TRIzol reagent; germline DNA came from the DNeasy Blood & Tissue kit. The specimen sequenced was peripheral blood. The receptor source for this set is a man aged 40-49 years with primary liver carcinoma and hepatitis B virus infection.

In this sample, this clonotype turned up many times. This sequence joins TRBV4-2 and TRBJ2-7; TRBD1 matches 7 bases. V shed 0 bases, J shed 5 bases, and the junction held 4 bases outside the gene matches. Germline V gene lookup returns CDR1 LGHNA and CDR2 YNFKEQ. This CDR3 is 14 amino acids long. The CDR3 protein is CASSQDRGGHEQYF. As DNA, the CDR3 is TGTGCCAGCAGCCAAGATCGAGGGGGCCACGAGCAGTACTTC.

The rearrangement joins TRBV7-9 to TRBJ2-7; D remains unclear. The CDR3 length is 12 residues. Looked up from germline, CDR1 is SEHNR and CDR2 is FQNEAQ (reference sequence). V lost 5 bases and J lost 5, with 10 bases in between. CDR3 nucleotide sequence: TGTGCCAGCAGCCTGGGCAGCAACGAGCAGTACTTC. Protein product: CASSLGSNEQYF.

This clonotype was seen just once. V usage is TRBV12-3 or TRBV12-4 and J usage is TRBJ2-1, with 8 bases matching TRBD2. This CDR3 has 16 residues. Trimming took 5 bases from V and 12 from J; bases not matched to a gene: 18. CDR3 nucleotides: TGTGCCAGCAGTCCGCGGACAAGCGGGAGAGGCAGTGGGCAGTTCTTC. Protein sequence: CASSPRTSGRGSGQFF.

This clonotype was recorded only once. An end of the junction does not agree with germline; a read error may underlie this. The chain's CDR3 is CASSCPGGTQNTGELFF. The DNA of the CDR3 is TGTGCCAGCAGTTGCCCGGGCGGGACACAAAACACCGGGGAGTTGTTTTTT. The gene calls are TRBV12-3 or TRBV12-4 and TRBJ2-2; the D gene could be TRBD1 or TRBD2 (6 bases each). This CDR3 comprises 17 residues.

The V gene is TRBV11-1, the J gene TRBJ2-1, with D perhaps TRBD2 (5 bases). The CDR3 is 15 amino acids. Germline CDR1 reads SGHAT; CDR2 reads FQDESV (reference sequence). Trimming shortened V by 4 bases and J by 4 bases, and 14 bases separated the two germline ends. CDR3 nucleotides: TGTGCCAGCAGCTCCCTCGTTGGAGGTTACAATGAGCAGTTCTTC. Residues: CASSSLVGGYNEQFF.

Comments on this clonotype: Given a much more abundant clone one base away, this may be a read error. The V call is TRBV6-5, the J call TRBJ1-5, with 8 positions matching TRBD1. From germline, CDR1 is MNHEY and CDR2 SVGAGI. The CDR3 has 13 residues. CDR3 coding DNA: TGTGCCAGCAGAGACAGGGGAGGTCAGCCCCATCATTTT. It specifies CASRDRGGQPHHF.

This chain connects TRBV7-9 to TRBJ2-7, with D perhaps TRBD1 or TRBD2 (6 bases each). CDR3 length equals 14 residues. V lost 6 bases to trimming and J lost 3 bases, with 15 bases between them. Germline V gene sequence: CDR1 SEHNR, CDR2 FQNEAQ (reference sequence). The CDR3 sequence is CASRPPGGYYEQYF. The CDR3 coding sequence is TGTGCCAGCAGACCACCCGGGGGCTACTACGAGCAGTACTTC.

For this clonotype: This may be a read error: a much more frequent sequence differs by one nucleotide. The chain has TRBV6-1 and TRBJ2-1, with a tentative D call TRBD2 (6 bases). Germline-derived CDR1 and CDR2 are MNHNS and SASEGT. The CDR3 contains 16 residues. V dropped 5 bases and J dropped 5 bases, with 19 bases sitting between them. Here the CDR3 DNA reads TGTGCCAGCAGTATCCGCAGTCTAGCGCTAAACAATGAGCAGTTCTTC. Amino acids: CASSIRSLALNNEQFF.

This clonotype has a count of ten or more. This CDR3 reads CASRMSKNIQYF. In nucleotides, the CDR3 is TGTGCCAGCCGGATGTCCAAAAACATTCAGTACTTC. The V call is TRBV6-6, the J call TRBJ2-4, with D unclear. The CDR3 consists of 12 residues. Germline CDR1 and CDR2: MNHNY and SVGAGI (reference sequence). The V end was cut by 8 bases, the J end by 2 bases, with 7 bases between.